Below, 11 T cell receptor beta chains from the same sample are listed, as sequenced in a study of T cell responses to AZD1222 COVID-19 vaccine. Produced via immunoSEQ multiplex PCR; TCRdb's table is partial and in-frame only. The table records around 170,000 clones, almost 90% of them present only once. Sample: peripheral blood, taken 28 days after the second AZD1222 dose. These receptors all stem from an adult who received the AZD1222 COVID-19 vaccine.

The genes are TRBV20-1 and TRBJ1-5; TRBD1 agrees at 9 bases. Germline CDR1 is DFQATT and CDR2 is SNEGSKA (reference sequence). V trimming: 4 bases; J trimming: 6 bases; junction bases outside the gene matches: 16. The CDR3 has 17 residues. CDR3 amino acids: CSATDPLGTGGFQPQHF. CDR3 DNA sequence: TGCAGTGCTACTGACCCCCTGGGAACAGGGGGCTTTCAGCCCCAGCATTTT.

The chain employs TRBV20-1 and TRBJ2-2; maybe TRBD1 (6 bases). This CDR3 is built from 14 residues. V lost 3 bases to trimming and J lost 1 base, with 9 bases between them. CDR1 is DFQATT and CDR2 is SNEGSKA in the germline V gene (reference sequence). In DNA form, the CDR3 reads TGCAGTGCTAGTAAACAGGGGAACACCGGGGAGCTGTTTTTT. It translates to CSASKQGNTGELFF.

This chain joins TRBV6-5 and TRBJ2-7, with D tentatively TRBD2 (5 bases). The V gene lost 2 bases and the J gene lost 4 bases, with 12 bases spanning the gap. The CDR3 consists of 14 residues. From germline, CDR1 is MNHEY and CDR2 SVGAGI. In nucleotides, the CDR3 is TGTGCCAGCAGTTACCGGTTCGGGGATTACGAGCAGTACTTC. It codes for CASSYRFGDYEQYF.

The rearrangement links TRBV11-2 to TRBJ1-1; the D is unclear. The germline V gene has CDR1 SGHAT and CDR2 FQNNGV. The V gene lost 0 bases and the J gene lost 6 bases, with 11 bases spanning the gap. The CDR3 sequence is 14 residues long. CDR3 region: CASSLEGRLSEAFF. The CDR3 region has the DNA TGTGCCAGCAGCTTAGAGGGCAGGTTGTCTGAAGCTTTCTTT.

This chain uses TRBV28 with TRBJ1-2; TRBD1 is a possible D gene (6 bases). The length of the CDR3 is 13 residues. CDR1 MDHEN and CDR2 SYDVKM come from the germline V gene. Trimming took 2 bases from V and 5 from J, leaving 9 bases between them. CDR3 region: CASSLGGWYGYTF. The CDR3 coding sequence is TGTGCCAGCAGTTTAGGGGGCTGGTATGGCTACACCTTC.

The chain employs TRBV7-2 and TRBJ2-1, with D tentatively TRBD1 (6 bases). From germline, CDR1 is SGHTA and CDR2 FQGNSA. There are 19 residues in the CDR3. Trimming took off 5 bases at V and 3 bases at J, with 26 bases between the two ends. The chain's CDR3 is CASSPMTFGYRASYNEQFF. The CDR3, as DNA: TGTGCCAGCAGCCCTATGACATTCGGTTACAGGGCGAGCTACAATGAGCAGTTCTTC.

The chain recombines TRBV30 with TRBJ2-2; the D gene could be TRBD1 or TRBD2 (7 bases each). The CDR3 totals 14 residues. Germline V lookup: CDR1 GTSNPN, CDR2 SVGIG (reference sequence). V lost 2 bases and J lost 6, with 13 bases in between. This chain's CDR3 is CAWSMTGRAGELFF. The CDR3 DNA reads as TGTGCCTGGAGTATGACAGGGAGGGCCGGGGAGCTGTTTTTT.

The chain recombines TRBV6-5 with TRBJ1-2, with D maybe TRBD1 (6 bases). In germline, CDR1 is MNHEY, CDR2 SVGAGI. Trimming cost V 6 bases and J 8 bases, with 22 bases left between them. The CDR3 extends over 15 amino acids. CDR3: CASSRAGGPGEGYTF. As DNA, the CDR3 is TGTGCCAGCAGCAGAGCGGGGGGGCCTGGAGAAGGCTACACCTTC.

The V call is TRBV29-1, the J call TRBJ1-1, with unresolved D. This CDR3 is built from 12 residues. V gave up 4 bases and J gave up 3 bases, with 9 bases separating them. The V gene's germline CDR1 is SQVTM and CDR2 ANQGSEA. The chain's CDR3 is CSVGGWDTEAFF. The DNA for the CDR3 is TGCAGCGTTGGAGGCTGGGACACTGAAGCTTTCTTT.

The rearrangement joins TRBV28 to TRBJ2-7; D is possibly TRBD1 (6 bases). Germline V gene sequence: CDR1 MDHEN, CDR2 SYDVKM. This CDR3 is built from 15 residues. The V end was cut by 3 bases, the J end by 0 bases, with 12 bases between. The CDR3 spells CASSLTGASSYEQYF. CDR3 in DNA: TGTGCCAGCAGTTTGACAGGTGCCTCCTCCTACGAGCAGTACTTC.

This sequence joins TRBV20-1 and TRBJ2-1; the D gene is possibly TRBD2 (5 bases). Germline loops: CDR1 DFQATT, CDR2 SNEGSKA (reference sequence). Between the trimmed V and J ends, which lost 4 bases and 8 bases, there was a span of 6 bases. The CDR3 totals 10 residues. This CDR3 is CSAKADEQFF. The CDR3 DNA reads TGCAGTGCTAAAGCGGATGAGCAGTTCTTC.